Presented here are 11 T cell receptor beta chains from one specimen sequenced in a study of blood T cell repertoires in COVID-19. Measured with immunoSEQ multiplex PCR; TCRdb has only the in-frame clones, and not every one. This table has hundreds of thousands of clones, less than 90% appearing once. Sequencing input: peripheral blood. The receptors were sampled from a man under 40 with active or convalescent COVID-19.

This chain joins TRBV7-2 and TRBJ2-3; 8 positions match TRBD1. CDR1 is SGHTA and CDR2 is FQGNSA in the germline V gene. CDR3 size: 15 residues. V lost 1 base and J lost 4; bases outside the gene matches: 4. The CDR3 region has the DNA TGTGCCAGCAGCTTAGGGACAGGGTGGGCAGATACGCAGTATTTT. Its translation is CASSLGTGWADTQYF.

This chain uses TRBV23-1 with TRBJ2-2; 10 bases line up with TRBD1. TRBV23-1 is known as an ORF, though its function is uncertain. The CDR3 totals 17 residues. J lost 6 bases, V lost 0 bases, and 7 bases had no gene match. CDR3 coding DNA: TGCGCCAGCAGTCAATCCCCCGGACAGGGGGATCCCGGGGAGCTGTTTTTT. Protein sequence: CASSQSPGQGDPGELFF.

The genes are TRBV7-8 and TRBJ2-1; D possibly corresponds to TRBD2 (5 bases). V shed 5 bases and J shed 1 base, with 27 bases lying between them. This CDR3 region has 20 residues. Germline values: CDR1 SGHVS, CDR2 FQNEAQ. The chain's CDR3 is CASSPGPLGKRVGSYNEQFF. CDR3 in DNA: TGTGCCAGCAGCCCTGGGCCCCTCGGAAAGAGGGTGGGTTCCTACAATGAGCAGTTCTTC.

The rearrangement links TRBV10-1 to TRBJ2-7; a weak D match, TRBD1 (6 bases). Germline V gives CDR1 WNHNN, CDR2 SYGVQD (reference sequence). The CDR3 has 14 amino acids. Trimming removed 4 bases at V and 2 bases at J, with 12 bases between. The CDR3 protein is CASSVTTGAYEQYF. In DNA form, the CDR3 reads TGCGCCAGCAGTGTAACGACAGGTGCCTACGAGCAGTACTTC.

V usage is TRBV2 and J usage is TRBJ2-1; no clear D gene. The CDR3 sequence is 13 residues long. The germline gives CDR1 SNHLY, CDR2 FYNNEI. Trimming took 4 bases from V and 5 from J, leaving 9 bases between them. The CDR3 here is CASSGSANNEQFF. CDR3 nucleotide sequence: TGTGCCAGCAGTGGGTCTGCGAACAATGAGCAGTTCTTC.

The chain's CDR3 is CASSQVSGLVLNEQFF. The CDR3 bases are TGCGCCAGCAGCCAAGTTTCAGGACTAGTCTTAAATGAGCAGTTCTTC. The chain has TRBV4-1 and TRBJ2-1; 7 bases are a match to TRBD2. V trimming: 1 base; J trimming: 7 bases; junction bases outside the gene matches: 10. This CDR3 spans 16 amino acids. Looked up from germline, CDR1 is MGHRA and CDR2 is YSYEKL.

The chain employs TRBV14 and TRBJ1-2, with D tentatively TRBD1 (5 bases). The V and J ends lost 6 bases and 4 bases respectively, with 12 bases between them. CDR3 length: 13 residues. Looked up from germline, CDR1 is SGHDN and CDR2 is FVKESK. DNA of the CDR3: TGTGCCAGCAGTCGCGGGGCACTCTATGGCTACACCTTC. Translating gives CASSRGALYGYTF.

In its sample, this clone was seen a few times. This sequence joins TRBV9 and TRBJ1-2; D ambiguous. The CDR3 sequence is 16 residues long. The ends were cut back, 0 bases at V and 8 bases at J, with 20 bases in the middle. From germline, CDR1 is SGDLS and CDR2 YYNGEE. The CDR3 DNA reads as TGTGCCAGCAGCGTAGACTCCGGCGTCTGGAGAAGGGGCTACACCTTC. Translated: CASSVDSGVWRRGYTF.

The chain carries TRBV7-6 and TRBJ2-1, with D possibly TRBD2 on 5 matching bases. The CDR3 extends over 15 amino acids. CDR1 and CDR2 (germline): SGHVS, FNYEAQ. V dropped 3 bases and J dropped 2 bases, with 11 bases sitting between them. The chain's CDR3 is CASSFAGTPYNEQFF. CDR3 DNA sequence: TGTGCCAGCAGCTTTGCGGGTACGCCCTACAATGAGCAGTTCTTC.

This chain connects TRBV19 to TRBJ2-1, with TRBD2 matching over 10 bases. Germline values: CDR1 LNHDA, CDR2 SQIVND (reference sequence). The length of the CDR3 is 15 residues. J gave up 4 bases and V 4 bases, and 4 bases lay outside the gene matches. The CDR3 spells CASSTRTSGYNEQFF. DNA for the CDR3: TGTGCCAGTAGTACACGGACTAGCGGATACAATGAGCAGTTCTTC.

V usage is TRBV19 and J usage is TRBJ2-7, with 10 bases lining up with TRBD1. With V trimmed by 9 bases and J by 2 bases, 4 bases remained unmatched. The germline V gene encodes CDR1 LNHDA and CDR2 SQIVND (reference sequence). This CDR3 comprises 13 residues. CDR3 residues: CASGTGAPYEQYF. Here the CDR3 DNA reads TGTGCCAGCGGGACAGGGGCCCCCTACGAGCAGTACTTC.